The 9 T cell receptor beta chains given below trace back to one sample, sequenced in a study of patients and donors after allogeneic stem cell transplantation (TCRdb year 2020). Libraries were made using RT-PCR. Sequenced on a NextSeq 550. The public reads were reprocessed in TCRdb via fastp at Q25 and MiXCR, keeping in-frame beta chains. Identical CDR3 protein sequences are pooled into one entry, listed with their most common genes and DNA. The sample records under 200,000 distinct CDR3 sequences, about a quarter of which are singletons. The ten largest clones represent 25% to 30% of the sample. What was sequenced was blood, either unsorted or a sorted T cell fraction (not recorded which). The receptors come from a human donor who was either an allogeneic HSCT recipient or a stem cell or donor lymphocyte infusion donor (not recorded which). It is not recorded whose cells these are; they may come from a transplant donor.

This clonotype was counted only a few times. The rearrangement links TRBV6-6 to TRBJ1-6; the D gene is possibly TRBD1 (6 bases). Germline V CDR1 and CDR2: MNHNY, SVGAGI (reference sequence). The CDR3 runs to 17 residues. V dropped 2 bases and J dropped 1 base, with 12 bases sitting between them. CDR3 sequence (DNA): TGTGCCAGCAGTTACGACAGGCATCGATCCTATAATTCACCCCTCCACTTT. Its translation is CASSYDRHRSYNSPLHF.

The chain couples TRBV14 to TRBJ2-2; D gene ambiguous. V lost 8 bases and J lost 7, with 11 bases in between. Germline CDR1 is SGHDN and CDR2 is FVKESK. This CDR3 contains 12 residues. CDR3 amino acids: CASAYGNGELFF. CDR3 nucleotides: TGTGCCAGCGCCTATGGAAACGGGGAGCTGTTTTTT.

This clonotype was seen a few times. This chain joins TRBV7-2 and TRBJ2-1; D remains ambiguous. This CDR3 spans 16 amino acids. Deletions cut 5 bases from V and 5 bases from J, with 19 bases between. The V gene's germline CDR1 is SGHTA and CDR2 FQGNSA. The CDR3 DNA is TGTGCCAGCAGCACCCATCCCGAACCCGCTGACAATGAGCAGTTCTTC. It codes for CASSTHPEPADNEQFF.

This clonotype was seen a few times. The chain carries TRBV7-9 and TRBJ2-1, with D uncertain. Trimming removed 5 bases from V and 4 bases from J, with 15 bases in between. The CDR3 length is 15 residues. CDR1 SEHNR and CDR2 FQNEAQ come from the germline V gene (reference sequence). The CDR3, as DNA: TGTGCCAGCAGCCAGACGCTTGACCGATACAATGAGCAGTTCTTC. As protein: CASSQTLDRYNEQFF.

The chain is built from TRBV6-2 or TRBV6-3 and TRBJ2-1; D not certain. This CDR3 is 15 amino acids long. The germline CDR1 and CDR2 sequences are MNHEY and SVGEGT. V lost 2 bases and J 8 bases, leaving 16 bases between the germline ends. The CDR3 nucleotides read TGTGCCAGCAGTTACCTTGACCCCCCCAGATATGAGCAGTTCTTC. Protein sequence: CASSYLDPPRYEQFF.

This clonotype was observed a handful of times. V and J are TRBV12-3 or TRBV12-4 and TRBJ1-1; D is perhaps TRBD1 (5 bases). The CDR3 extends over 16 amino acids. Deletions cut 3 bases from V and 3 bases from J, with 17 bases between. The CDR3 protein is CASSLGQGKGYTEAFF. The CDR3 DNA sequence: TGTGCCAGCAGTTTGGGCCAGGGTAAAGGGTACACTGAAGCTTTCTTT.

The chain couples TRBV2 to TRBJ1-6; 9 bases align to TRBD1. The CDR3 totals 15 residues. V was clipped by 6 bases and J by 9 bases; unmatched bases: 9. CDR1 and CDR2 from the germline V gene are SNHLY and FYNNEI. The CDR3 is CASRPQGALASPLHF. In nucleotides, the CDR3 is TGTGCCAGCAGACCACAGGGGGCCCTCGCTTCACCCCTCCACTTT. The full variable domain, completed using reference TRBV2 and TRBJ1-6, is EPEVTQTPSHQVTQMGQEVILRCVPISNHLYFYWYRQILGQKVEFLVSFYNNEISEKSEIFDDQFSVERPDGSNFTLKIRSTKLEDSAMYFCASRPQGALASPLHFGNGTRLTVT.

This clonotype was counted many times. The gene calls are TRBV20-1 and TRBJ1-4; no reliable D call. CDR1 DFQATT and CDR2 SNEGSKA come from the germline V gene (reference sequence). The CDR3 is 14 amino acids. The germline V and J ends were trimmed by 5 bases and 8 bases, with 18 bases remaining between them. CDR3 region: CSALGFGVAEKLFF. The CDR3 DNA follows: TGCAGTGCTTTGGGTTTTGGGGTGGCGGAAAAACTGTTTTTT.

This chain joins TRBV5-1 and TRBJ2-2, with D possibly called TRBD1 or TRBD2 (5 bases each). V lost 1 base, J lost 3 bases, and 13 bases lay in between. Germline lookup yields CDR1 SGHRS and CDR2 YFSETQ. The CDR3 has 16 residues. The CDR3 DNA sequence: TGCGCCAGCAGCTTGAGGTCCAGGGAGTACACCGGGGAGCTGTTTTTT. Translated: CASSLRSREYTGELFF.